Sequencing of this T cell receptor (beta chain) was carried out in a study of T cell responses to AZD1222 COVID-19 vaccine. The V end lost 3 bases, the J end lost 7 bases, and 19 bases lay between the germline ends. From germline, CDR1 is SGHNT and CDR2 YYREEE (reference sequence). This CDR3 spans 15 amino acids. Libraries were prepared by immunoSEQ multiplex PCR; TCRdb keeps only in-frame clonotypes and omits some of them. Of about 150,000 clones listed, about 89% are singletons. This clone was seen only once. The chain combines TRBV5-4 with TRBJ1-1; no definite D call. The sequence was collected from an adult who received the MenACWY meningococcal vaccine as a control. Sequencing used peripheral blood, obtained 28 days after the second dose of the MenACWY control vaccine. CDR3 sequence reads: CASSSLKGSGDEAFF. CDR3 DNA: TGTGCCAGCAGCTCGTTGAAGGGTTCTGGGGATGAAGCTTTCTTT.